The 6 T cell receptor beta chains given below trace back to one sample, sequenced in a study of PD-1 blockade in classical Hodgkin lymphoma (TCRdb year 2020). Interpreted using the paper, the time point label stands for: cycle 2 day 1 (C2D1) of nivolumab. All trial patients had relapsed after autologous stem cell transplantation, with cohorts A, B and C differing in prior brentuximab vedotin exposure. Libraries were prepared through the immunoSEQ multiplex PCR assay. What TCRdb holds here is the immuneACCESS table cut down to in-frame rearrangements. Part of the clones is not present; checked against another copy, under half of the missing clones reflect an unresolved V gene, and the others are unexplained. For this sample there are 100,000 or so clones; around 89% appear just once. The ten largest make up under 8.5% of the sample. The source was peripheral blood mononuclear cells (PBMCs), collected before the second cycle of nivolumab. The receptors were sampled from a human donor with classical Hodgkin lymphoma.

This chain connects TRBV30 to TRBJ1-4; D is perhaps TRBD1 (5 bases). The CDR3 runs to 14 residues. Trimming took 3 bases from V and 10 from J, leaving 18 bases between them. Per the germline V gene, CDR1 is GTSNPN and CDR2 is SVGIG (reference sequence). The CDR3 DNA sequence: TGTGCCTGGAGGCAATCCGGGACCCCTGGAAAACTGTTTTTT. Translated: CAWRQSGTPGKLFF.

In nucleotides, the CDR3 is TGTGCCAGCAGTTACTTCGGGGGTCAGCCCCAGCATTTT. This codes for CASSYFGGQPQHF. The J gene is TRBJ1-5, the V gene TRBV6-6; D perhaps matches TRBD1 (5 bases). V lost 1 base to trimming and J lost 6 bases, with 7 bases between them. CDR3 length: 13 residues. CDR1 is MNHNY, CDR2 SVGAGI, per germline (reference sequence).

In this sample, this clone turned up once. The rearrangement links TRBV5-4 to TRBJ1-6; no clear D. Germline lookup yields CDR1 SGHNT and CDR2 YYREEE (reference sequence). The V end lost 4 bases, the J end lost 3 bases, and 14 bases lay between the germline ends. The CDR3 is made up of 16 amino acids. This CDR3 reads CASSLDPLSYNSPLHF. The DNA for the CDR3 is TGTGCCAGCAGCCTCGACCCATTGAGCTATAATTCACCCCTCCACTTT.

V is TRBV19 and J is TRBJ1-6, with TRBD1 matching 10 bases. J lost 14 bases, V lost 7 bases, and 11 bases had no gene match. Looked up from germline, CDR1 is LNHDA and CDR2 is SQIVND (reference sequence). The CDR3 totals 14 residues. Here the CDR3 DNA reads TGTGCCAGTAATAGTGGACGGACAGGGGGGTCCCTCCACTTT. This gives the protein CASNSGRTGGSLHF.

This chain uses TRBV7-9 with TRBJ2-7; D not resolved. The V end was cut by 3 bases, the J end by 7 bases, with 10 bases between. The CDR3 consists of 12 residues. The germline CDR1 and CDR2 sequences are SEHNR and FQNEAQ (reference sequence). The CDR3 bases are TGTGCCAGCAGCTTTTATTATTATGAGCAGTACTTC. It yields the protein CASSFYYYEQYF.

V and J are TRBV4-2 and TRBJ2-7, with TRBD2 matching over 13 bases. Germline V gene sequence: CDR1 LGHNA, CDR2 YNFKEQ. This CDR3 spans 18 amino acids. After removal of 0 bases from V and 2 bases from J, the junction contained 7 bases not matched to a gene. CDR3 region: CASSQDMGLAGSAYEQYF. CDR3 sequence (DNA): TGTGCCAGCAGCCAAGATATGGGACTAGCGGGGTCGGCCTACGAGCAGTACTTC.